A single sample gave rise to the 26 T cell receptor beta chains below, sequenced in a study of T-cell memory formation after mild COVID-19. TCRdb processed the 5' RACE reads anew with MiXCR; each CDR3 protein has one entry. The sample has fewer than 250,000 distinct CDR3 sequences, about 10% seen once. The sample comprised PBMCs or a T cell subset sorted from them (not recorded which). Every receptor here comes from a man between 18 and 35 years old who had mild COVID-19 (a few samples of this study predate the infection). Cell type and time point are not known.

The CDR3 sequence is CASSQGQSFGTQYF. CDR3 sequence (DNA): TGTGCCAGCAGCCAGGGACAGTCGTTCGGGACCCAGTACTTC. The chain links TRBV12-3 or TRBV12-4 to TRBJ2-5, with 7 bases identical to TRBD1. CDR3 length equals 14 residues. Trimming cost V 6 bases and J 7 bases; bases outside gene matches: 11.

This clonotype has only a few counts. This chain links TRBV20-1 with TRBJ2-5; 7 bases match TRBD2. There are 14 residues in the CDR3. After removal of 6 bases from V and 2 bases from J, the junction contained 9 bases not matched to a gene. Germline CDR1 DFQATT, CDR2 SNEGSKA (reference sequence). The chain's CDR3 is CSATSTGGQETQYF. The CDR3 region has the DNA TGCAGTGCGACGTCAACGGGGGGTCAAGAGACCCAGTACTTC.

The chain recombines TRBV20-1 with TRBJ2-7, with 8 bases lining up with TRBD1. Germline V CDR1 and CDR2: DFQATT, SNEGSKA (reference sequence). The CDR3 has 13 residues. V dropped 6 bases and J dropped 4; count of bases not matched to a gene: 8. CDR3 loop: CSANQGAGYEQYF. In DNA form, the CDR3 reads TGCAGTGCAAATCAGGGGGCCGGATACGAGCAGTACTTC.

The V call is TRBV5-1, the J call TRBJ2-7; D assignment may be TRBD1 or TRBD2 (5 bases each). Germline V CDR1 and CDR2: SGHRS, YFSETQ. This CDR3 comprises 14 residues. In DNA, the CDR3 is TGCCCCCCTTTGGGACGCGCGGTAAAGTACGAGCAGTACGTC. Translating it yields CPPLGRAVKYEQYV.

As regards this clonotype: The conserved closing phenylalanine or tryptophan is absent in this CDR3, likely reflecting a read error. The DNA is omitted, as the CDR3 cannot be located on it reliably, and the CDR3 follows TCRdb's listing. The chain combines TRBV23-1 with TRBJ1-4. TRBV23-1 is given ORF status, its function remaining uncertain. A total of 12 residues make up the CDR3, ends included. The CDR3 loop is CASSQPLTGGRT.

This clonotype was detected a few times. V is TRBV11-3 and J is TRBJ2-1, with D tentatively TRBD2 (5 bases). Germline values: CDR1 SGHNT, CDR2 YENEEA. There are 16 residues in the CDR3. V shed 4 bases and J shed 5 bases, with 18 bases lying between them. The CDR3, as DNA: TGTGCCAGCAGCTCATCGGGGAGCGGAACAAACAATGAGCAGTTCTTC. Translation: CASSSSGSGTNNEQFF. The full variable domain, with the rest looked up from reference TRBV11-3 and TRBJ2-1, is EAGVVQSPRYKIIEKKQPVAFWCNPISGHNTLYWYLQNLGQGPELLIRYENEEAVDDSQLPKDRFSAERLKGVDSTLKIQPAELGDSAVYLCASSSSGSGTNNEQFFGPGTRLTVL.

This chain uses TRBV27 with TRBJ1-3, with D possibly being TRBD1 (6 bases). Trimming pared 6 bases from V and 2 bases from J, leaving 11 bases between. The CDR3 contains 14 residues. Germline values: CDR1 MNHEY, CDR2 SMNVEV (reference sequence). The CDR3 DNA is TGTGCCAGCAGAGGGCCAGGGGCTGGAAACACCATATATTTT. It yields the protein CASRGPGAGNTIYF.

Comments on this clonotype: The junction departs from the called germline gene at one end, perhaps through a read error. This sequence joins TRBV2 and TRBJ1-6; the D is unclear. This CDR3 region has 15 residues. Germline assignment: CDR1 SNHLY and CDR2 FYNNEI. CDR3 bases: TGTGCCAGCACGGGTTTCAGCTCCTATAATTCACACCTCCACTTT. This gives the protein CASTGFSSYNSHLHF.

This chain joins TRBV20-1 and TRBJ1-1; the D is unclear. Trimming pared 2 bases from V and 13 bases from J, leaving 20 bases between. Germline V gene sequence: CDR1 DFQATT, CDR2 SNEGSKA (reference sequence). There are 13 residues in the CDR3. CDR3 coding DNA: TGCAGTGCTAGATTTAAAGGAACCCTTCACGGTTTCTTT. This gives the protein CSARFKGTLHGFF.

This clonotype came up many times. The chain couples TRBV7-9 to TRBJ2-5; 7 bases fit TRBD1. With 5 bases clipped from V and 0 bases from J, the junction kept 12 bases outside the gene matches. Per germline, CDR1 SEHNR and CDR2 FQNEAQ (reference sequence). The CDR3 extends over 17 amino acids. The CDR3 sequence is CASSTPIQTGYQETQYF. CDR3 in DNA: TGTGCCAGCAGCACCCCCATCCAGACAGGGTACCAAGAGACCCAGTACTTC.

This clonotype showed up just a few times. J is TRBJ2-7 and V is TRBV6-6, with D possibly matching TRBD2 (5 bases). The CDR3 is 13 amino acids. Germline CDR1 MNHNY, CDR2 SVGAGI (reference sequence). V was cut by 0 bases and J by 5 bases, with 8 bases left in between. The CDR3 nucleotides are TGTGCCAGCAGTTACTCGACCGGGAACGAGCAGTACGTC. Its translation is CASSYSTGNEQYV.

The chain carries TRBV6-1 and TRBJ2-1; D possibly corresponds to TRBD1 (5 bases). Between the trimmed V and J ends, which lost 1 base and 6 bases, there was a span of 10 bases. The CDR3 covers 14 residues. Germline V gene sequence: CDR1 MNHNS, CDR2 SASEGT. CDR3 DNA: TGTGCCAGCAGTGAAGTGGGGCACTCCAATGAGCAGTTCTTC. This sequence encodes CASSEVGHSNEQFF.

The gene calls are TRBV5-6 and TRBJ1-4; the D gene is possibly TRBD1 (5 bases). The V and J ends lost 2 bases and 4 bases respectively, with 9 bases between them. Germline V gene sequence: CDR1 SGHDT, CDR2 YYEEEE. The CDR3 totals 14 residues. CDR3 residues: CASSFRGRNEKLFF. DNA of the CDR3: TGTGCCAGCAGCTTCCGGGGCCGTAATGAAAAACTGTTTTTT. Full variable domain (missing parts from reference TRBV5-6 and TRBJ1-4): DAGVTQSPTHLIKTRGQQVTLRCSPKSGHDTVSWYQQALGQGPQFIFQYYEEEERQRGNFPDRFSGHQFPNYSSELNVNALLLGDSALYLCASSFRGRNEKLFFGSGTQLSVL.

V gene TRBV7-2 combines with J gene TRBJ2-5; D possibly corresponds to TRBD2 (7 bases). The V end was cut by 5 bases, the J end by 2 bases, with 15 bases between. Germline CDR1 SGHTA, CDR2 FQGNSA. CDR3 size: 15 residues. DNA for the CDR3: TGTGCCAGCAGCCTTCTGAGGGGGGGGCAAGAGACCCAGTACTTC. Amino acid sequence: CASSLLRGGQETQYF.

This clonotype was found a few times. The chain joins TRBV9 to TRBJ2-2, with D unresolved. The CDR3 contains 13 residues. Trimming removed 4 bases from V and 7 bases from J, with 11 bases in between. Germline loops: CDR1 SGDLS, CDR2 YYNGEE. CDR3 region: CASSFRGDGELFF. CDR3 DNA: TGTGCCAGCAGCTTCCGTGGCGACGGGGAGCTGTTTTTT.

This clonotype was found a few times. V gene TRBV7-6 combines with J gene TRBJ2-3; TRBD2 aligns across 10 bases. V shed 2 bases and J 5 bases; nucleotides not matched to a gene: 1. This CDR3 has 14 residues. The germline V gene encodes CDR1 SGHVS and CDR2 FNYEAQ. CDR3 loop: CASSLSSGGDTQYF. The CDR3 coding sequence is TGTGCCAGCAGCTTATCTAGCGGGGGAGATACGCAGTATTTT.

The count of this clonotype is one. The CDR3 loop reads CASSLVVRGAGEQFF. DNA of the CDR3: TGCGCCAGCAGCTTGGTCGTCCGGGGGGCGGGTGAGCAGTTCTTC. V usage is TRBV5-1 and J usage is TRBJ2-1; D is possibly TRBD2 (7 bases). The CDR3 runs to 15 residues. Trimming stripped 0 bases from V and 9 bases from J, with 16 bases between. Per germline, CDR1 SGHRS and CDR2 YFSETQ.

V usage is TRBV5-1 and J usage is TRBJ1-3; D remains unclear. The CDR3 is 15 amino acids. The germline CDR1 and CDR2 sequences are SGHRS and YFSETQ. V was trimmed by 4 bases and J by 1 base, leaving 12 bases between them. CDR3 in amino acids: CASSASWGSGNTIYF. CDR3 DNA: TGCGCCAGCAGCGCCAGCTGGGGTTCTGGAAACACCATATATTTT.

The CDR3, as DNA: TGTGCCAGCAGCTTGGTTCGGGATTCCGGGGAGCTGTTTTTT. Amino acids: CASSLVRDSGELFF. The chain carries TRBV5-5 and TRBJ2-2; TRBD2 is a possible D gene (5 bases). CDR1 is SGHKS and CDR2 is YYEKEE in the germline V gene (reference sequence). CDR3 size: 14 residues. V lost 0 bases to trimming and J lost 6 bases, with 9 bases between them.

CDR3 DNA sequence: TGCGCCAGCAGCTTGGAACTACCTAGCACAGATACGCAGTATTTT. Amino acid sequence: CASSLELPSTDTQYF. The rearrangement joins TRBV5-1 to TRBJ2-3; D is undetermined. This CDR3 comprises 15 residues. The V end lost 0 bases, the J end lost 0 bases, and 8 bases lay between the germline ends. Germline V CDR1 and CDR2: SGHRS, YFSETQ.

This clonotype has only a few counts. V and J are TRBV5-1 and TRBJ1-6; tentatively, D is TRBD1 (5 bases). The CDR3 extends over 14 amino acids. Trimming stripped 0 bases from V and 14 bases from J, with 15 bases between. Germline CDR1 is SGHRS and CDR2 is YFSETQ. As DNA, the CDR3 is TGCGCCAGCAGCTTGGCCGAAGGGAGACAGACCCTCCACTTT. Protein: CASSLAEGRQTLHF.

The chain links TRBV7-2 to TRBJ2-3; the match to TRBD2 covers 11 bases. J was trimmed by 7 bases and V by 5 bases; bases with no gene match: 8. Per the germline V gene, CDR1 is SGHTA and CDR2 is FQGNSA. This CDR3 is 15 amino acids long. In DNA form, the CDR3 reads TGTGCCAGCAGCCCCCCTAGCGGGGGGTTGAATACGCAGTATTTT. Protein product: CASSPPSGGLNTQYF.

This clonotype appeared a few times. The V call is TRBV4-3, the J call TRBJ1-1; D may be TRBD1 (6 bases). The CDR3 contains 15 residues. Germline CDR1 is LGHNA and CDR2 is YSLEER. V was clipped by 1 base and J by 1 base, with 10 bases between them. CDR3 protein: CASSQGQGRNTEAFF. The CDR3 DNA is TGCGCCAGCAGCCAAGGCCAGGGGAGGAACACTGAAGCTTTCTTT.

This clonotype was found a few times. V and J are TRBV7-2 and TRBJ1-1; unclear D gene. The ends were cut back, 3 bases at V and 5 bases at J, with 10 bases in the middle. Germline CDR1 and CDR2: SGHTA and FQGNSA. This CDR3 region has 13 residues. The CDR3 here is CASSFMGLTEAFF. DNA of the CDR3: TGTGCCAGCAGCTTTATGGGTTTGACTGAAGCTTTCTTT.

This chain joins TRBV28 and TRBJ2-3; D not resolved. There are 12 residues in the CDR3. Germline V gene sequence: CDR1 MDHEN, CDR2 SYDVKM. The ends were cut back, 5 bases at V and 3 bases at J, with 6 bases in the middle. The CDR3, as DNA: TGTGCCAGCAGTGTTAGAACAGATACGCAGTATTTT. Encoded protein: CASSVRTDTQYF.

The CDR3 DNA reads TGTGCCAGCAGCTCAGGGGATGGCTACACCTTC. Its translation: CASSSGDGYTF. The chain links TRBV11-2 to TRBJ1-2, with D perhaps matching TRBD1 (6 bases). Trimming pared 4 bases from V and 6 bases from J, leaving 6 bases between. Germline V gives CDR1 SGHAT, CDR2 FQNNGV. This CDR3 comprises 11 residues.